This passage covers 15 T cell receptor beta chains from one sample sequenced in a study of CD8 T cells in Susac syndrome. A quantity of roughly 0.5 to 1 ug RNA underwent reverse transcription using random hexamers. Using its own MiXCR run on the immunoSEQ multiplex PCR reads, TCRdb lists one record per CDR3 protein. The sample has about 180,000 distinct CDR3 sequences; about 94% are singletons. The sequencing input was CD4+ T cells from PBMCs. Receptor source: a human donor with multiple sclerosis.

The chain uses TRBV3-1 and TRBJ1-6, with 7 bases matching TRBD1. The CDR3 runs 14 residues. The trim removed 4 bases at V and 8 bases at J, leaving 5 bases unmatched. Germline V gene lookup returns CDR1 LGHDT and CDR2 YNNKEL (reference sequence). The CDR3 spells CASSLTGVYSPLHF. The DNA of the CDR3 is TGTGCCAGCAGCCTAACAGGGGTCTATTCACCCCTCCACTTT.

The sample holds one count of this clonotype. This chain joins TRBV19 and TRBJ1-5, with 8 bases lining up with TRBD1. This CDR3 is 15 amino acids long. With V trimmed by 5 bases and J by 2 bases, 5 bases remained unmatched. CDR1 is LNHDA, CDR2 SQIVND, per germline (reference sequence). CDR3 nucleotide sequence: TGTGCCAGTAGTTACGACAGGGGCGGCAATCAGCCCCAGCATTTT. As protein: CASSYDRGGNQPQHF.

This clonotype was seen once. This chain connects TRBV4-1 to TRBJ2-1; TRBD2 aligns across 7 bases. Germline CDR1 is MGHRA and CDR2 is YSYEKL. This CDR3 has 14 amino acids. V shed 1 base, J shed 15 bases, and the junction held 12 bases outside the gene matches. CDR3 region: CASSQAAPPGGMFF. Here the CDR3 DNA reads TGCGCCAGCAGCCAAGCTGCCCCCCCGGGGGGTATGTTCTTC.

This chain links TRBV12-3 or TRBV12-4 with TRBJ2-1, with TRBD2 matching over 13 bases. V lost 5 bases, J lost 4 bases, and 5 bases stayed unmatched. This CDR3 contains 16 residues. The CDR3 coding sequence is TGTGCCAGCAGTGCGGGACTAGCGGGATCGTACAATGAGCAGTTCTTC. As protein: CASSAGLAGSYNEQFF.

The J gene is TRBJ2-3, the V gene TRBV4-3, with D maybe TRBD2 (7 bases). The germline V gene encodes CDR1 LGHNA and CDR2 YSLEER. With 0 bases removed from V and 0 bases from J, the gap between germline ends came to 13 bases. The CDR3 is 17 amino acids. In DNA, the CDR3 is TGCGCCAGCAGCCAAGAGCGAGGGGGGGCAAGCACAGATACGCAGTATTTT. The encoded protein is CASSQERGGASTDTQYF.

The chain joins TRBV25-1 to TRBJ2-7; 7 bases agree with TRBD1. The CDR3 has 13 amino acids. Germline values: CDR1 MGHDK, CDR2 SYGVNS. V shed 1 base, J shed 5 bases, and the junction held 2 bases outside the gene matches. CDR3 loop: CASSEFRGHEQYF. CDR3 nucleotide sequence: TGTGCCAGCAGTGAATTTAGGGGGCACGAGCAGTACTTC.

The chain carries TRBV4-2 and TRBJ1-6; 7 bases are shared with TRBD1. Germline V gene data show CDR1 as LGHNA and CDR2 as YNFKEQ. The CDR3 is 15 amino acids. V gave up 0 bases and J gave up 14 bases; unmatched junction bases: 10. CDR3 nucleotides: TGTGCCAGCAGCCAAGACGCCAGGGGGGCGAGTGCCCTCCACTTT. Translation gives CASSQDARGASALHF.

The CDR3, as DNA: TGTGCCACCAGTGATATAGCGGGGGGTTCAGATACGCAGTATTTT. This encodes CATSDIAGGSDTQYF. The chain recombines TRBV24-1 with TRBJ2-3; TRBD2 agrees at 10 bases. CDR1 is KGHDR and CDR2 is SFDVKD in the germline V gene. V gave up 3 bases and J gave up 4 bases; unmatched junction bases: 3. The CDR3 consists of 15 residues.

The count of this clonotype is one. This CDR3 is CASSGRPGGQETQYF. The CDR3 coding sequence is TGTGCCAGCAGTGGCCGCCCAGGGGGCCAAGAGACCCAGTACTTC. The V call is TRBV25-1, the J call TRBJ2-5, with TRBD1 matching over 7 bases. CDR3 size: 15 residues. The V gene's germline CDR1 is MGHDK and CDR2 SYGVNS. The ends lost 4 bases at V and 1 base at J; junction bases unmatched: 6.

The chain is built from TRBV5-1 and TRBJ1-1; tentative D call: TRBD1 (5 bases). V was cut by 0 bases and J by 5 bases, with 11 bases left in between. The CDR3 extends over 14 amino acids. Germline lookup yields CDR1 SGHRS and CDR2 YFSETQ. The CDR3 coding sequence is TGCGCCAGCAGCTTGGGACAGATTTGGACTGAAGCTTTCTTT. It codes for CASSLGQIWTEAFF.

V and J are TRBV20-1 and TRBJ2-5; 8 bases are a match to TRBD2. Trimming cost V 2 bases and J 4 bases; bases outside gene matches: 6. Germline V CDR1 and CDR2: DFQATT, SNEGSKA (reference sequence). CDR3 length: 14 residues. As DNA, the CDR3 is TGCAGTGCTAGATCCCGGGGGGGCGTAGAGACCCAGTACTTC. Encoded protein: CSARSRGGVETQYF.

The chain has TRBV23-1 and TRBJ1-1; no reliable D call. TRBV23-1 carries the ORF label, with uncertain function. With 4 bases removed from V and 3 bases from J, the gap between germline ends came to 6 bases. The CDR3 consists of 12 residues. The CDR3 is CASSPGDTEAFF. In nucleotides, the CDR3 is TGCGCCAGCAGTCCGGGAGACACTGAAGCTTTCTTT.

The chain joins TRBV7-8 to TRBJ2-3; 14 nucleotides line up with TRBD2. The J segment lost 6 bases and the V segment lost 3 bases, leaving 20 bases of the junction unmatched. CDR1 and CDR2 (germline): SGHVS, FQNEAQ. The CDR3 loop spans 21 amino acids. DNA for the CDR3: TGTGCCAGCAGCTTGAGGTCGTTGACTAGCGGGGGGGCGCGGTTATCGGATACGCAGTATTTT. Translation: CASSLRSLTSGGARLSDTQYF.

In nucleotides, the CDR3 is TGTGCCAGCTCACCACTGCAGGGACGATACGAGCAGTACTTC. This encodes CASSPLQGRYEQYF. The rearrangement joins TRBV18 to TRBJ2-7; possibly TRBD1 or TRBD2 for D (5 bases each). This CDR3 is 14 amino acids long. The V and J ends lost 1 base and 4 bases respectively, with 11 bases between them. The germline V gene encodes CDR1 KGHSH and CDR2 LQKENI.

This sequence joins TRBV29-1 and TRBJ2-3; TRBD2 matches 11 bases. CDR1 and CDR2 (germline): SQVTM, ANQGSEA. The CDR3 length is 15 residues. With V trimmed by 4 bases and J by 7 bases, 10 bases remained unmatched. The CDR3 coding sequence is TGCAGCGTTGTGTCACTAGCGGGGGCTAGAAATACGCAGTATTTT. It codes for CSVVSLAGARNTQYF.